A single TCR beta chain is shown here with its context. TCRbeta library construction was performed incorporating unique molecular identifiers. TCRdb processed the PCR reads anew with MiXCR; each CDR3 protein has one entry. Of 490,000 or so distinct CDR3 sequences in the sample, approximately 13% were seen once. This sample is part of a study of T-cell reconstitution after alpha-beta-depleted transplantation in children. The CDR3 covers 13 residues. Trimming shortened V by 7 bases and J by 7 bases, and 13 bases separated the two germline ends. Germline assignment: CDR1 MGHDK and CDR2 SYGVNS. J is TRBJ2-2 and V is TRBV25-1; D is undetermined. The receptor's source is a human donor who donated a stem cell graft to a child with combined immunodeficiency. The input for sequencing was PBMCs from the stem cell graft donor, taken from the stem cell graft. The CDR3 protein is CASKRQRDGELFF. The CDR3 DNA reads TGTGCCAGCAAGCGACAAAGGGACGGGGAGCTGTTTTTT.